This T cell receptor (beta chain) was sequenced in a study of vaccination effects on CD4 cells after COVID-19. Overall study: Peptide-pool stimulation followed by sequencing identified expanded antigen-specific CD4+ clonotypes in the ViraFEST assay.

Study-wide results and caveats: There were few convalescent patients in the study and no early post-infection timepoints.

The J segment lost 5 bases and the V segment lost 4 bases, leaving 3 bases of the junction unmatched. The CDR3 totals 15 residues. CDR1 and CDR2 (germline): SGDLS, YYNGEE. Between days 9 and 10 of culture, CD4+ T cells were separated out. A half-medium replacement with IL-2 medium was carried out on days 3 and 7. Concerning this clone: Its antigen is as yet unknown.

This table comes from immunoSEQ multiplex PCR, and its TCRdb copy is limited to in-frame clones, with some not included. The sample shows about 46,000 clones, roughly 72% of them seen only once. The receptor's source is a human donor who had a prior SARS-CoV-2 infection. This rearrangement joins TRBV9 to TRBJ2-1, with TRBD2 matching 13 bases. The sample consisted of CD4+ T cells from PBMCs cultured without peptide, taken before COVID-19 vaccination. The chain's CDR3 is CASSSGTSGDNEQFF. Written as DNA, the CDR3 is TGTGCCAGCAGCTCTGGGACTAGCGGGGACAATGAGCAGTTCTTC.